The source of this T cell receptor (beta chain) is a study of cytomegalovirus exposure and HLA in healthy donors. Germline V lookup: CDR1 MNHNS, CDR2 SASEGT. V lost 5 bases to trimming and J lost 12 bases; unmatched junction nucleotides: 8. The CDR3 contains 12 residues. PCR used 60 Vbeta primers and 13 Jbeta primers. The table came from immunoSEQ multiplex PCR; TCRdb's copy has only in-frame clones and leaves some out. Of some 150,000 clones in the sample, around 80% were seen once. This receptor was obtained from a woman between 50 and 59 years old in good health and CMV-seronegative. The V gene is TRBV6-1, the J gene TRBJ2-7; 9 bases are shared with TRBD1. Specimen: PBMCs. The CDR3 DNA reads as TGTGCCAGCAGTCAAGGACAGGGGCATCTGTACTTC. It translates to CASSQGQGHLYF.